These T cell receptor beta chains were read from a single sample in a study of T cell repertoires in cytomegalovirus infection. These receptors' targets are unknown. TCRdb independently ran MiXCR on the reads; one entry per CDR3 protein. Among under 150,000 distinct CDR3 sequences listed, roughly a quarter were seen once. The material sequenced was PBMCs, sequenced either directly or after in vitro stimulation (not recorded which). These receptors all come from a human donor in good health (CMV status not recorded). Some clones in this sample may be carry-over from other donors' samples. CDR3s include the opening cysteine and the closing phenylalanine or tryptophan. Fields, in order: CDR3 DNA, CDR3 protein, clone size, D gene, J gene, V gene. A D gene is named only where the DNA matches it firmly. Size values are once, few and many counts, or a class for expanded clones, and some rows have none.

TGTGCCATCAAGGAGGGACAGGGGGACGAGACCCAGTACTTC,CAIKEGQGDETQYF,many,TRBD1,TRBJ2-5,TRBV10-3
TGTGCCAGCGGACCGACGACCGCTAACTATGGCTACACCTTC,CASGPTTANYGYTF,-,-,TRBJ1-2,TRBV10-3
TGTGCCAGCAGTCGGGACACCCCGGGGGAGACCCAGTACTTC,CASSRDTPGETQYF,-,-,TRBJ2-5,TRBV12-3/TRBV12-4
TGTGCCACTGGCGGCACCGGGGAGCTGTTTTTT,CATGGTGELFF,-,-,TRBJ2-2,TRBV28
TGTGCCAGCAGCCCCTTGGCTAGCGTTGGAGTTAACAATGAGCAGTTCTTC,CASSPLASVGVNNEQFF,many,-,TRBJ2-1,TRBV11-3
TGTGCCAGCAGCCAGGACAGGGCAAGCAATCAGCCCCAGCATTTT,CASSQDRASNQPQHF,-,TRBD1,TRBJ1-5,TRBV12-3/TRBV12-4
TGTGCCAGCAGCCAAGGTCGGGCTAGCGGCACAGATACGCAGTATTTT,CASSQGRASGTDTQYF,-,-,TRBJ2-3,TRBV7-2
TGTGCCAGCAGTTTAATACTGGACGCCTCCCAGCAGTACTTC,CASSLILDASQQYF,few,-,TRBJ2-7,TRBV6-2/TRBV6-3
TGCGCCAGCAGCCAAACGACTAGCGGGAGTGTGAATGAGCAGTTCTTC,CASSQTTSGSVNEQFF,-,TRBD2,TRBJ2-1,TRBV4-3
TGTGCCAGCAGCAAGGGGGAGGTAGGCCAGCCCCAGCATTTT,CASSKGEVGQPQHF,-,-,TRBJ1-5,TRBV7-2
TGCGCCAGCAGCCAACTTTCTAGCGGGAGAAATGAGCAGTTCTTC,CASSQLSSGRNEQFF,few,TRBD2,TRBJ2-1,TRBV4-3
TGTGCCAGCATATTTGAGCGTCACACTGAAGCTTTCTTT,CASIFERHTEAFF,-,-,TRBJ1-1,TRBV12-3/TRBV12-4
TGCAGCGTCCGACTAGCGGGAATCACAGATACGCAGTATTTT,CSVRLAGITDTQYF,once,TRBD2,TRBJ2-3,TRBV29-1
TGTGCCAGCAGCCCCTTGACCCTAGCGGGAGTGGAGACCCAGTACTTC,CASSPLTLAGVETQYF,many,TRBD2,TRBJ2-5,TRBV7-2
TGTGCCAGCGGAGGGGCGACCGGGGAGCTGTTTTTT,CASGGATGELFF,many,-,TRBJ2-2,TRBV7-6
TGTGCCAGTAGTATAGATGCAAGCGGGAGGGCCGTAAATACGCAGTATTTT,CASSIDASGRAVNTQYF,-,TRBD2,TRBJ2-3,TRBV19
TGCAGTGCTAGAGATCATGCGTCTAGCGGGAGAAGGGAAGAGACCCAGTACTTC,CSARDHASSGRREETQYF,-,TRBD2,TRBJ2-5,TRBV20-1
TGTGCCAGCAGTTCACTATCTAGCGGGAGAATCAGCGAGCAGTTCTTC,CASSSLSSGRISEQFF,few,TRBD2,TRBJ2-1,TRBV12-3/TRBV12-4
TGTGCCAGCAGCTCTACGGGGGCCGAGCAGTTCTTC,CASSSTGAEQFF,many,-,TRBJ2-1,TRBV7-2
TGCGCCAGCAGCCAAAAACCCGGGACAGGGGATTCACCCCTCCACTTT,CASSQKPGTGDSPLHF,-,TRBD1,TRBJ1-6,TRBV4-1
TGTGCCAGCAGCTTAGTATTCAGGTGGGCCACAGATACGCAGTATTTT,CASSLVFRWATDTQYF,many,-,TRBJ2-3,TRBV7-2
TGTGCCAGCAGTCTGAGTGGGGAGTTTAATGAAAAACTGTTTTTT,CASSLSGEFNEKLFF,-,-,TRBJ1-4,TRBV27
TGTGCCAGCAGCTTAGGGACAGGGCATGAAAAACTGTTTTTT,CASSLGTGHEKLFF,few,TRBD1,TRBJ1-4,TRBV7-6
TGTGCCAGCAGCCGATGGACAGGGGGCAACACCGGGGAGCTGTTTTTT,CASSRWTGGNTGELFF,-,TRBD1,TRBJ2-2,TRBV14
TGTGCCAGCAGCTTAGGACCGCGTGGGGAAAAACTGTTTTTT,CASSLGPRGEKLFF,many,-,TRBJ1-4,TRBV7-6
TGTGCCAGCAGTTACGTTGGCAGTAGCACAGATACGCAGTATTTT,CASSYVGSSTDTQYF,few,-,TRBJ2-3,TRBV6-5
TGTGCCAGCAGCTTAGCCTGGACAGATACCTACGAGCAGTACTTC,CASSLAWTDTYEQYF,few,-,TRBJ2-7,TRBV7-9
TGCAGCGTCACAGGGGAATCGGGGGCCAACGTCCTGACTTTC,CSVTGESGANVLTF,few,TRBD1,TRBJ2-6,TRBV29-1
TGTGCCAGCAGCTTAGTCGGGGCCAAAAACATTCAGTACTTC,CASSLVGAKNIQYF,few,-,TRBJ2-4,TRBV7-9
TGTGCCACCAGTGATCCTAGGGTACGGGAGACCCAGTACTTC,CATSDPRVRETQYF,-,-,TRBJ2-5,TRBV24-1
TGTGCCAGCAGCCCGGGGACAGGATTTAACTATGGCTACACCTTC,CASSPGTGFNYGYTF,-,TRBD1,TRBJ1-2,TRBV7-2
TGTGCCAGCAGCAAATACCTGACGGGGGGAGGATACGAGCAGTACTTC,CASSKYLTGGGYEQYF,few,TRBD2,TRBJ2-7,TRBV7-9
TGTGCCAGCAGTGCCCATGGGACAGCCGAAAATCAGCCCCAGCATTTT,CASSAHGTAENQPQHF,few,TRBD1,TRBJ1-5,TRBV6-1
TGTGCCAGCAGTTCTGCTAGCGCCTACAATGAGCAGTTCTTC,CASSSASAYNEQFF,-,-,TRBJ2-1,TRBV28
TGTGCCAGCAGCAAGCGGCAAGTGAACACTGAAGCTTTCTTT,CASSKRQVNTEAFF,few,-,TRBJ1-1,TRBV11-3